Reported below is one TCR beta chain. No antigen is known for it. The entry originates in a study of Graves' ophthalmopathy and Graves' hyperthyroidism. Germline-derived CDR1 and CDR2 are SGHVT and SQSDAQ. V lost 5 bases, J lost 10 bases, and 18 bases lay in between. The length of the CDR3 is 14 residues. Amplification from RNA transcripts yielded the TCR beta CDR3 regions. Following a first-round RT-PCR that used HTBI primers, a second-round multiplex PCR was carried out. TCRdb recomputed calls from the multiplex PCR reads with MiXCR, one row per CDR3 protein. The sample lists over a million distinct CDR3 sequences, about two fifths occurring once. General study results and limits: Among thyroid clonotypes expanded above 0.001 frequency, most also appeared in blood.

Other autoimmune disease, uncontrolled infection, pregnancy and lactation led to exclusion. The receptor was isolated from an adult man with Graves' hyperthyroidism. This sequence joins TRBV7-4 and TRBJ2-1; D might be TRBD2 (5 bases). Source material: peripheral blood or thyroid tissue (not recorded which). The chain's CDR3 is CASSPSRAVREQFF. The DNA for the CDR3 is TGTGCCAGCAGCCCCTCGAGGGCCGTACGGGAGCAGTTCTTC.